The next 30 T cell receptor beta chains were all read from a single sample in a study of blood T cell repertoires in COVID-19. TCRdb's table, derived via immunoSEQ multiplex PCR, lists solely in-frame clones and lacks some. Among around 140,000 clones, 87% were seen once, and the ten largest hold about 11%. Sequencing input: PBMCs or T cells enriched from blood (not recorded which). Source of these receptors: a man in his sixties who had recovered from COVID-19.

The chain combines TRBV5-4 with TRBJ1-4; maybe TRBD1 (5 bases). Trimming pared 3 bases from V and 3 bases from J, leaving 12 bases between. The length of the CDR3 is 15 residues. Germline CDR1 reads SGHNT; CDR2 reads YYREEE (reference sequence). The CDR3 loop is CASSSQGGSNEKLFF. For the CDR3, the DNA is TGTGCCAGCAGCTCCCAGGGTGGGTCTAATGAAAAACTGTTTTTT.

This rearrangement joins TRBV5-4 to TRBJ2-2, with TRBD1 as a possible D gene (5 bases). The length of the CDR3 is 16 residues. The germline V and J ends were trimmed by 4 bases and 1 base, with 14 bases remaining between them. The germline CDR1 and CDR2 sequences are SGHNT and YYREEE (reference sequence). The CDR3 coding sequence is TGTGCCAGCAGCCCTCGTAGGGGTGTGAACACCGGGGAGCTGTTTTTT. This encodes CASSPRRGVNTGELFF.

The genes are TRBV2 and TRBJ2-3; D perhaps matches TRBD2 (6 bases). The CDR3 extends over 15 amino acids. CDR1 and CDR2 (germline): SNHLY, FYNNEI. Trimming removed 4 bases at V and 2 bases at J, with 13 bases between. DNA for the CDR3: TGTGCCAGCAGTGTGGGCGGGGCCCACACAGATACGCAGTATTTT. Translating it yields CASSVGGAHTDTQYF.

This chain connects TRBV30 to TRBJ2-7, with TRBD2 as a possible D gene (6 bases). CDR3 length equals 14 residues. Germline loops: CDR1 GTSNPN, CDR2 SVGIG (reference sequence). CDR3 coding DNA: TGTGCTACTTCCGGGACTTCGACCTCCTACGAGCAGTACTTC. This encodes CATSGTSTSYEQYF.

The rearrangement joins TRBV5-4 to TRBJ1-4; D is perhaps TRBD1 (6 bases). The CDR3 totals 14 residues. The germline V gene encodes CDR1 SGHNT and CDR2 YYREEE (reference sequence). Between the trimmed V and J ends, which lost 3 bases and 3 bases, there was a span of 9 bases. Written as DNA, the CDR3 is TGTGCCAGCAGCTCCGGACAGTCTAATGAAAAACTGTTTTTT. Its protein product is CASSSGQSNEKLFF.

DNA of the CDR3: TGTGCCAGCAGTCCGGGATTTGGCCCGGGACTGAACTACGAGCAGTACTTC. It codes for CASSPGFGPGLNYEQYF. J is TRBJ2-7 and V is TRBV27, with D possibly TRBD2 on 6 matching bases. The CDR3 is 17 amino acids. Trimming removed 5 bases at V and 3 bases at J, with 23 bases between. From germline, CDR1 is MNHEY and CDR2 SMNVEV (reference sequence).

The chain joins TRBV28 to TRBJ2-7; 7 bases match TRBD1. The length of the CDR3 is 11 residues. Trimming removed 5 bases from V and 11 bases from J; junction bases left unmatched: 6. Germline loops: CDR1 MDHEN, CDR2 SYDVKM. The CDR3 region is CASSTDRVEYF. The DNA for the CDR3 is TGTGCCAGCAGTACAGACAGGGTGGAGTACTTC.

The V and J genes are TRBV11-2 and TRBJ2-1; D call uncertain. This CDR3 is 13 amino acids long. CDR1 and CDR2 (germline): SGHAT, FQNNGV. Trimming left V 0 bases short and J 8 bases short, with 8 bases between. CDR3 bases: TGTGCCAGCAGCTTAGAACTCGGAGATGAGCAGTTCTTC. Amino acid sequence: CASSLELGDEQFF. The variable domain in full, completed from reference TRBV11-2 and TRBJ2-1, reads EAGVAQSPRYKIIEKRQSVAFWCNPISGHATLYWYQQILGQGPKLLIQFQNNGVVDDSQLPKDRFSAERLKGVDSTLKIQPAKLEDSAVYLCASSLELGDEQFFGPGTRLTVL.

This rearrangement joins TRBV11-2 to TRBJ2-5, with a tentative D call TRBD2 (6 bases). CDR3 size: 16 residues. Looked up from germline, CDR1 is SGHAT and CDR2 is FQNNGV. The ends were cut back, 4 bases at V and 2 bases at J, with 17 bases in the middle. The CDR3 DNA follows: TGTGCCAGCAGCTATGTTGGGGGGAGGCCGCAAGAGACCCAGTACTTC. Amino acid sequence: CASSYVGGRPQETQYF.

This clone was seen a few times. The genes are TRBV7-9 and TRBJ1-4; D uncertain. V gave up 5 bases and J gave up 6 bases, with 10 bases separating them. Germline loops: CDR1 SEHNR, CDR2 FQNEAQ (reference sequence). The CDR3 is 13 residues long. Here the CDR3 reads CASSPQIDEKLFF. The CDR3 DNA follows: TGTGCCAGCAGCCCACAGATAGATGAAAAACTGTTTTTT.

The gene calls are TRBV27 and TRBJ1-2; D ambiguous. Germline CDR1 is MNHEY and CDR2 is SMNVEV (reference sequence). The CDR3 contains 15 residues. Trimming removed 0 bases at V and 8 bases at J, with 16 bases between. CDR3: CASSLSPGIEGGYTF. The CDR3 DNA reads TGTGCCAGCAGTTTATCTCCGGGGATAGAAGGCGGCTACACCTTC.

The J gene is TRBJ2-7, the V gene TRBV5-1; D is possibly TRBD1 (6 bases). This CDR3 comprises 16 residues. Germline V gene lookup returns CDR1 SGHRS and CDR2 YFSETQ. Trimming took off 0 bases at V and 2 bases at J, with 15 bases between the two ends. In DNA form, the CDR3 reads TGCGCCAGCAGCTTGGTTGGGACAAGTTTTACCTACGAGCAGTACTTC. It is translated as CASSLVGTSFTYEQYF.

The chain combines TRBV5-1 with TRBJ2-1; D possibly corresponds to TRBD2 (6 bases). Looked up from germline, CDR1 is SGHRS and CDR2 is YFSETQ. CDR3 length equals 13 residues. V shed 4 bases and J shed 9 bases, with 14 bases lying between them. The CDR3 region is CASSRREAGEQFF. The CDR3 DNA reads as TGCGCCAGCAGCCGAAGGGAGGCGGGTGAGCAGTTCTTC.

This clone was detected only once. This chain uses TRBV11-3 with TRBJ2-5; 11 positions match TRBD2. CDR3 length equals 16 residues. The V gene end was trimmed by 5 bases and the J gene end by 5 bases; junction bases not matched to a gene: 10. In germline, CDR1 is SGHNT, CDR2 YENEEA. Here the CDR3 DNA reads TGTGCCAGCAGCCCCGGGCTAGCGGGAGGAGACGAGACCCAGTACTTC. Amino acid sequence: CASSPGLAGGDETQYF. Drawing the rest from reference TRBV11-3 and TRBJ2-5, the complete variable domain is EAGVVQSPRYKIIEKKQPVAFWCNPISGHNTLYWYLQNLGQGPELLIRYENEEAVDDSQLPKDRFSAERLKGVDSTLKIQPAELGDSAVYLCASSPGLAGGDETQYFGPGTRLLVL.

V usage is TRBV24-1 and J usage is TRBJ2-2; 9 nucleotides agree with TRBD1. V was clipped by 9 bases and J by 4 bases; unmatched bases: 11. Germline assignment: CDR1 KGHDR and CDR2 SFDVKD. The CDR3 has 16 residues. The CDR3 nucleotides are TGTGCCACCGAACCGGGACAGGGATCTTTCACCGGGGAGCTGTTTTTT. Translating gives CATEPGQGSFTGELFF.

This clone was recorded only once. V gene TRBV12-3 or TRBV12-4 combines with J gene TRBJ1-6; no firm D call. The CDR3 runs to 13 residues. Between the trimmed V and J ends, which lost 1 base and 10 bases, there was a span of 8 bases. The CDR3: CASSLGGGSPLHF. Written as DNA, the CDR3 is TGTGCCAGCAGTTTAGGCGGCGGGTCACCCCTCCACTTT.

The chain links TRBV28 to TRBJ2-7; the match to TRBD1 covers 10 bases. With 3 bases clipped from V and 0 bases from J, the junction kept 2 bases outside the gene matches. Germline CDR1 and CDR2: MDHEN and SYDVKM. The length of the CDR3 is 15 residues. The chain's CDR3 is CASSLGQGLSYEQYF. CDR3 nucleotides: TGTGCCAGCAGTTTGGGACAGGGGCTCTCCTACGAGCAGTACTTC.

The rearrangement links TRBV27 to TRBJ2-3; D is possibly TRBD1 (5 bases). Germline CDR1 reads MNHEY; CDR2 reads SMNVEV (reference sequence). The ends were cut back, 3 bases at V and 6 bases at J, with 10 bases in the middle. The CDR3 is 13 residues long. The CDR3 spells CASSFGRADTQYF. In DNA form, the CDR3 reads TGTGCCAGCAGTTTCGGCAGGGCCGATACGCAGTATTTT.

The chain joins TRBV7-8 to TRBJ1-4; 8 bases are a match to TRBD1. Germline lookup yields CDR1 SGHVS and CDR2 FQNEAQ. With 6 bases clipped from V and 7 bases from J, the junction kept 10 bases outside the gene matches. The CDR3 runs 15 residues. CDR3 coding DNA: TGTGCCAGCAGGGAAAGGACAGGGAAGAGTGAAAAACTGTTTTTT. This gives the protein CASRERTGKSEKLFF.

This clone was found a few times. V usage is TRBV3-1 (or the pseudogene TRBV3-2) and J usage is TRBJ1-1; D gene uncertain. Trimming left V 0 bases short and J 0 bases short, with 17 bases between. This CDR3 is 18 amino acids long. Germline V gene lookup returns CDR1 LGHDT and CDR2 YNNKEL (reference sequence). Written as DNA, the CDR3 is TGTGCCAGCAGCCAAGAAAAATCGAGCCTCCCAATGAACACTGAAGCTTTCTTT. It translates to CASSQEKSSLPMNTEAFF.

The chain joins TRBV6-5 to TRBJ1-2; 7 bases map to TRBD1. The CDR3 loop spans 14 amino acids. Germline V gene sequence: CDR1 MNHEY, CDR2 SVGAGI. The junction had 6 bases not matched to a gene; V was cut back by 0 bases and J by 8 bases. The CDR3 reads CASSYSGDRGGYTF. CDR3 sequence (DNA): TGTGCCAGCAGTTACTCCGGGGACAGAGGGGGCTACACCTTC.

DNA of the CDR3: TGTGCCAGCCTCGTTGGAGGGGATTCACCCCTCCACTTT. Protein: CASLVGGDSPLHF. V usage is TRBV12-3 or TRBV12-4 and J usage is TRBJ1-6; a weak D match, TRBD1 (5 bases). The germline V and J ends were trimmed by 8 bases and 8 bases, with 13 bases remaining between them. The CDR3 is 13 amino acids.

V usage is TRBV28 and J usage is TRBJ2-7; D is possibly TRBD1 (5 bases). V dropped 8 bases and J dropped 5 bases, with 13 bases sitting between them. CDR1 is MDHEN, CDR2 SYDVKM, per germline. The CDR3 is 12 amino acids. CDR3 sequence: CASHQGRNEQYF. The CDR3 DNA is TGTGCCAGCCACCAGGGCCGAAACGAGCAGTACTTC.

This clone showed up just once. This chain connects TRBV18 to TRBJ2-7; perhaps TRBD1 as D (6 bases). Germline V gene lookup returns CDR1 KGHSH and CDR2 LQKENI. This CDR3 is 16 amino acids long. V was clipped by 5 bases and J by 1 base, with 18 bases between them. The CDR3 reads CASSSRLDSRSYEQYF. The CDR3 nucleotides read TGTGCCAGCTCATCGCGACTGGACAGCCGATCCTACGAGCAGTACTTC.

The gene calls are TRBV29-1 and TRBJ2-2; 9 nucleotides align to TRBD1. Germline values: CDR1 SQVTM, CDR2 ANQGSEA. Germline trimming cut 5 bases from V and 6 bases from J; bases unmatched to any gene: 16. The CDR3 is made up of 17 amino acids. CDR3 coding DNA: TGCAGCGTTTCAGGACAGGGGACTACTCTAGGGGCCGGGGAGCTGTTTTTT. Protein sequence: CSVSGQGTTLGAGELFF.

The chain carries TRBV20-1 and TRBJ2-7; 11 bases fit TRBD2. Looked up from germline, CDR1 is DFQATT and CDR2 is SNEGSKA (reference sequence). V shed 3 bases, J shed 3 bases, and the junction held 10 bases outside the gene matches. The CDR3 is 16 amino acids. The CDR3 DNA is TGCAGTGCTAGTCCCGGCCTAGCGGGGGGAAACTACGAGCAGTACTTC. Protein: CSASPGLAGGNYEQYF.

V usage is TRBV2 and J usage is TRBJ1-1; 7 bases match TRBD1. This CDR3 contains 14 residues. The germline CDR1 and CDR2 sequences are SNHLY and FYNNEI. Trimming removed 7 bases from V and 6 bases from J; junction bases left unmatched: 11. The CDR3 bases are TGTGCCAGCACCGACAGGGCAGGAGGGTCTGAAGCTTTCTTT. Translating it yields CASTDRAGGSEAFF. Together with reference TRBV2 and TRBJ1-1, the CDR3 gives the full variable domain: EPEVTQTPSHQVTQMGQEVILRCVPISNHLYFYWYRQILGQKVEFLVSFYNNEISEKSEIFDDQFSVERPDGSNFTLKIRSTKLEDSAMYFCASTDRAGGSEAFFGQGTRLTVV.

The V call is TRBV12-3 or TRBV12-4, the J call TRBJ1-2; no definite D call. Trimming shortened V by 5 bases and J by 4 bases, and 8 bases separated the two germline ends. This CDR3 is 12 amino acids long. This chain's CDR3 is CASSRTAYGYTF. CDR3 DNA: TGTGCCAGCAGTCGGACTGCCTATGGCTACACCTTC.

V usage is TRBV27 and J usage is TRBJ2-7; 10 nucleotides line up with TRBD1. The CDR3 loop spans 13 amino acids. Trimming took 5 bases from V and 5 from J; bases not matched to a gene: 3. From germline, CDR1 is MNHEY and CDR2 SMNVEV (reference sequence). Here the CDR3 reads CASSKTGGHEQYF. CDR3 in DNA: TGTGCCAGCAGTAAGACAGGGGGCCACGAGCAGTACTTC.

The chain links TRBV13 to TRBJ2-7, with D hard to call. CDR1 PRHDT and CDR2 FYEKMQ come from the germline V gene (reference sequence). The CDR3 loop spans 12 amino acids. Trimming pared 3 bases from V and 6 bases from J, leaving 9 bases between. In DNA form, the CDR3 reads TGTGCCAGCAGCTTGCAGCTAGGCGAGCAGTACTTC. Translating it yields CASSLQLGEQYF.